This T cell receptor (beta chain) was documented in a study of PD-L1 blockade in urothelial cancer. Study-level background: Prior exposure to chemotherapy in patients amounted to 0 to 3 regimens received. Analysis of blood occurred 3 weeks (second dose) and 6 weeks after treatment start.

Time point denoted: peripheral blood 6 weeks after treatment start. Germline V gene lookup returns CDR1 SNHLY and CDR2 FYNNEI. The length of the CDR3 is 15 residues. The V end was cut by 4 bases, the J end by 1 base, with 13 bases between. The repertoire was sequenced with immunoSEQ multiplex PCR; TCRdb's copy has only in-frame clones and lacks some. The data hold 40,000 to 55,000 clones, with under 95% observed a single time. The chain is built from TRBV2 and TRBJ2-5; perhaps TRBD2 as D (6 bases). Here the sequenced sample was PBMCs, taken around atezolizumab (anti-PD-L1) treatment. The clonotype comes from a man in his 70s with urothelial cancer. CDR3 residues: CASSVSGYFQETQYF. CDR3 DNA sequence: TGTGCCAGCAGTGTTAGCGGATACTTCCAAGAGACCCAGTACTTC. The full variable domain, with the rest looked up from reference TRBV2 and TRBJ2-5, is EPEVTQTPSHQVTQMGQEVILRCVPISNHLYFYWYRQILGQKVEFLVSFYNNEISEKSEIFDDQFSVERPDGSNFTLKIRSTKLEDSAMYFCASSVSGYFQETQYFGPGTRLLVL.